Below, 18 T cell receptor beta chains from the same sample are listed, as sequenced in a study of siplizumab effects on memory and regulatory T cells. Here immunoSEQ multiplex PCR was the method, and the copy in TCRdb shows in-frame clones only, minus some. The sample records 70,000 or so clones, about 89% being singletons. Sequenced input: CD8+ T cells sorted from blood. The receptors come from a human donor in good health.

The V gene is TRBV27, the J gene TRBJ2-3; 7 bases line up with TRBD1. The CDR3 sequence is 15 residues long. Germline values: CDR1 MNHEY, CDR2 SMNVEV (reference sequence). The V segment lost 2 bases and the J segment 2 bases; nucleotides outside the gene matches: 4. This CDR3 reads CASSLTGQPTDTQYF. In DNA form, the CDR3 reads TGTGCCAGCAGTTTAACGGGACAGCCCACAGATACGCAGTATTTT.

The chain recombines TRBV6-1 with TRBJ2-7; the D gene is possibly TRBD1 (5 bases). Between the trimmed V and J ends, which lost 7 bases and 2 bases, there was a span of 9 bases. This CDR3 contains 12 residues. Germline V gives CDR1 MNHNS, CDR2 SASEGT. The CDR3 DNA is TGTGCCAGCATTCAGGGTACCTACGAGCAGTACTTC. Its translation: CASIQGTYEQYF.

This rearrangement joins TRBV6-4 to TRBJ1-2; D is unclear. The CDR3 contains 14 residues. The V end lost 3 bases, the J end lost 4 bases, and 12 bases lay between the germline ends. Per germline, CDR1 MRHNA and CDR2 SNTAGT. For the CDR3, the DNA is TGTGCCAGCAGTGAGGGTCCTAAGGGCTATGGCTACACCTTC. The encoded protein is CASSEGPKGYGYTF.

The V gene is TRBV7-9, the J gene TRBJ2-7; D could derive from TRBD1 or TRBD2 (7 bases each). The CDR3 loop spans 13 amino acids. Per the germline V gene, CDR1 is SEHNR and CDR2 is FQNEAQ (reference sequence). V was cut by 5 bases and J by 4 bases, with 12 bases left in between. DNA for the CDR3: TGTGCCAGCAGCCCAGGGGGGGTTTACGAGCAGTACTTC. It yields the protein CASSPGGVYEQYF.

The DNA of the CDR3 is TGTGCCAGCAGTCCCCGAGTGGATGAGCAGTTCTTC. Translated: CASSPRVDEQFF. J is TRBJ2-1 and V is TRBV6-6; no clear D. Trimming left V 5 bases short and J 8 bases short, with 10 bases between. The germline gives CDR1 MNHNY, CDR2 SVGAGI (reference sequence). This CDR3 has 12 residues.

The chain couples TRBV19 to TRBJ1-4; D is unresolved. Germline V gives CDR1 LNHDA, CDR2 SQIVND (reference sequence). The CDR3 covers 14 residues. V was shortened by 3 bases and J by 2 bases, with 7 bases between the two germline ends. DNA for the CDR3: TGTGCCAGTAGTATTTTTGGGACTAATGAAAAACTGTTTTTT. Protein: CASSIFGTNEKLFF.

The chain joins TRBV5-6 to TRBJ2-7, with D tentatively TRBD2 (6 bases). This CDR3 contains 16 residues. Trimming stripped 1 base from V and 0 bases from J, with 14 bases between. In germline, CDR1 is SGHDT, CDR2 YYEEEE. CDR3 sequence (DNA): TGTGCCAGCAGCTTGTGGAGCGCGGGGATCTCCTACGAGCAGTACTTC. Amino acid sequence: CASSLWSAGISYEQYF.

The chain combines TRBV5-4 with TRBJ2-7; TRBD2 aligns across 7 bases. V was clipped by 0 bases and J by 6 bases; unmatched bases: 9. This CDR3 spans 15 amino acids. Per the germline V gene, CDR1 is SGHNT and CDR2 is YYREEE (reference sequence). In DNA, the CDR3 is TGTGCCAGCAGCTTGGTCTGGGGCGGGAGCTCCGAGCAGTACTTC. Translated: CASSLVWGGSSEQYF.

CDR3 loop: CASSIGSTDTQYF. The CDR3 DNA sequence: TGTGCCAGTAGTATAGGATCCACAGATACGCAGTATTTT. The V call is TRBV19, the J call TRBJ2-3; D unclear. V was cut by 1 base and J by 2 bases, with 4 bases left in between. This CDR3 is 13 amino acids long. CDR1 and CDR2 (germline): LNHDA, SQIVND (reference sequence).

This sequence joins TRBV5-6 and TRBJ1-3; D is unclear. The CDR3 extends over 11 amino acids. V was cut by 4 bases and J by 4 bases, with 3 bases left in between. The germline V gene encodes CDR1 SGHDT and CDR2 YYEEEE. The CDR3 protein is CASSKGNTIYF. In nucleotides, the CDR3 is TGTGCCAGCAGCAAGGGAAACACCATATATTTT.

J is TRBJ2-7 and V is TRBV4-1, with a possible D match to TRBD1 (7 bases). Germline CDR1 reads MGHRA; CDR2 reads YSYEKL. Trimming pared 0 bases from V and 2 bases from J, leaving 11 bases between. CDR3 length: 15 residues. CDR3 sequence reads: CASSQEEGAPYEQYF. Here the CDR3 DNA reads TGCGCCAGCAGCCAAGAGGAGGGGGCCCCCTACGAGCAGTACTTC.

The chain uses TRBV11-2 and TRBJ1-6; D perhaps matches TRBD1 (5 bases). Trimming took 0 bases from V and 3 from J, leaving 9 bases between them. CDR3 length: 16 residues. The germline gives CDR1 SGHAT, CDR2 FQNNGV. This CDR3 is CASSLDTGYYNSPLHF. For the CDR3, the DNA is TGTGCCAGCAGCTTAGATACAGGCTACTATAATTCACCCCTCCACTTT.

The chain uses TRBV7-9 and TRBJ2-7; D is perhaps TRBD1 (6 bases). Trimming pared 6 bases from V and 0 bases from J, leaving 12 bases between. The germline V gene encodes CDR1 SEHNR and CDR2 FQNEAQ (reference sequence). CDR3 length equals 14 residues. This chain's CDR3 is CASRDRNSSYEQYF. CDR3 coding DNA: TGTGCCAGCAGAGACAGGAACAGCTCCTACGAGCAGTACTTC.

This chain uses TRBV5-6 with TRBJ1-1; unclear D gene. The CDR3 sequence is 15 residues long. Looked up from germline, CDR1 is SGHDT and CDR2 is YYEEEE. The V end was cut by 4 bases, the J end by 3 bases, with 16 bases between. Here the CDR3 DNA reads TGTGCCAGCAGCCCACTTCTTGGAGGCGACACTGAAGCTTTCTTT. The encoded protein is CASSPLLGGDTEAFF.

The chain is built from TRBV27 and TRBJ1-5, with no clear D. CDR3 size: 17 residues. The germline gives CDR1 MNHEY, CDR2 SMNVEV (reference sequence). V lost 1 base and J lost 4, with 17 bases in between. The CDR3 is CASSLLPITMNNQPQHF. DNA of the CDR3: TGTGCCAGCAGTTTATTGCCCATAACCATGAATAATCAGCCCCAGCATTTT.

The J gene is TRBJ2-7, the V gene TRBV29-1; the D is unclear. Germline CDR1 reads SQVTM; CDR2 reads ANQGSEA. This CDR3 region has 13 residues. The V end lost 3 bases, the J end lost 5 bases, and 14 bases lay between the germline ends. The CDR3 spells CSVEVGRTDEQYF. CDR3 bases: TGCAGCGTTGAGGTGGGCCGGACGGACGAGCAGTACTTC.

This sequence joins TRBV27 and TRBJ1-2, with D possibly matching TRBD1 (5 bases). V was cut by 6 bases and J by 4 bases, with 18 bases left in between. Germline V gives CDR1 MNHEY, CDR2 SMNVEV (reference sequence). The CDR3 loop spans 15 amino acids. The CDR3 nucleotides are TGTGCCAGCAGGCCCAGGGACTCCATGAGCTATGGCTACACCTTC. It translates to CASRPRDSMSYGYTF.

V usage is TRBV30 and J usage is TRBJ2-3; D is unclear. Trimming took off 2 bases at V and 3 bases at J, with 0 bases between the two ends. Germline V gene sequence: CDR1 GTSNPN, CDR2 SVGIG (reference sequence). The CDR3 runs to 10 residues. The CDR3 reads CAWSTDTQYF. The CDR3 DNA is TGTGCCTGGAGTACAGATACGCAGTATTTT.